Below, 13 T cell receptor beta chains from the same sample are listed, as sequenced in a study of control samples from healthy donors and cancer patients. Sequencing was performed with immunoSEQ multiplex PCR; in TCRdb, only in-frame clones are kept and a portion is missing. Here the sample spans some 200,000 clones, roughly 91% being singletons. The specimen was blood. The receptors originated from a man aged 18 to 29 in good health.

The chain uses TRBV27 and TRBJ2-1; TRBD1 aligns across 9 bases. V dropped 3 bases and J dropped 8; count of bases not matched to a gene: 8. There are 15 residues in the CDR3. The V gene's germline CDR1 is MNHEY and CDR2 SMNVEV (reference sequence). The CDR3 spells CASSLSDRGGDEQFF. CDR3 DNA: TGTGCCAGCAGTTTGTCGGACAGGGGTGGTGATGAGCAGTTCTTC.

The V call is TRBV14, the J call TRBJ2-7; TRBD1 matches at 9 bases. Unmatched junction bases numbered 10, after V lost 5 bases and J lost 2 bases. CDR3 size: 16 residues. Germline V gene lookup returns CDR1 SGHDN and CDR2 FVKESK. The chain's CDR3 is CASSLTPGQGTYEQYF. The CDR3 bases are TGTGCCAGCAGCTTAACCCCCGGACAGGGGACCTACGAGCAGTACTTC.

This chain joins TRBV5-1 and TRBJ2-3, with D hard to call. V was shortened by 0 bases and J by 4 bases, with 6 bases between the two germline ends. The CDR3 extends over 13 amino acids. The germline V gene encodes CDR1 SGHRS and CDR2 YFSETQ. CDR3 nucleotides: TGCGCCAGCAGCTTGGATGCCCCAGATACGCAGTATTTT. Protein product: CASSLDAPDTQYF.

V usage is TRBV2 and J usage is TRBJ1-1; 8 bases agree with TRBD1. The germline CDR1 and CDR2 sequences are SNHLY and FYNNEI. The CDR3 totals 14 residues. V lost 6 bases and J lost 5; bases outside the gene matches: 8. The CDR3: CASSRPRTGTEAFF. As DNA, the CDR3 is TGTGCCAGCAGCCGACCACGGACAGGGACTGAAGCTTTCTTT.

CDR3 sequence: CASSLAARGQYEQYF. CDR3 sequence (DNA): TGTGCCAGCAGCTTAGCGGCCAGGGGGCAATACGAGCAGTACTTC. The gene calls are TRBV7-9 and TRBJ2-7, with 8 bases matching TRBD1. In germline, CDR1 is SEHNR, CDR2 FQNEAQ (reference sequence). The CDR3 extends over 15 amino acids. Losses at the gene ends were 0 bases for V and 4 bases for J; bases not matched to a gene: 5.

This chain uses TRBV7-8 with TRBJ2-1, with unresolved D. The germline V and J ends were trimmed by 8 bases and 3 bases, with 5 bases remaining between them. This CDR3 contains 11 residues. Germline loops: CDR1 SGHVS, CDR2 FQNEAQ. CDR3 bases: TGTGCCAGCGCCGTCTACAATGAGCAGTTCTTC. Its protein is CASAVYNEQFF.

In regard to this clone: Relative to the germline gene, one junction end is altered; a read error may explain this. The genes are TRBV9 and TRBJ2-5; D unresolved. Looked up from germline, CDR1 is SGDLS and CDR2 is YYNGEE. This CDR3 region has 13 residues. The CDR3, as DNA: TGTGCCAGCGGCGTCCGGACGCAAGAGACCCAGTACTTC. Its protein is CASGVRTQETQYF.

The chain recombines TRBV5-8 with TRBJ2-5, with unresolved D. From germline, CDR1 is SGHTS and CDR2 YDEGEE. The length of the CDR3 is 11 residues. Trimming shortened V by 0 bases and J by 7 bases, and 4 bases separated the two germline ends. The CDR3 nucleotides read TGTGCCAGCAGCTTGGATGGGACCCAGTACTTC. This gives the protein CASSLDGTQYF. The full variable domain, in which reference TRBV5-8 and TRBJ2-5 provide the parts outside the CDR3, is EAGVTQSPTHLIKTRGQQATLRCSPISGHTSVYWYQQALGLGLQFLLWYDEGEERNRGNFPPRFSGRQFPNYSSELNVNALELEDSALYLCASSLDGTQYFGPGTRLLVL.

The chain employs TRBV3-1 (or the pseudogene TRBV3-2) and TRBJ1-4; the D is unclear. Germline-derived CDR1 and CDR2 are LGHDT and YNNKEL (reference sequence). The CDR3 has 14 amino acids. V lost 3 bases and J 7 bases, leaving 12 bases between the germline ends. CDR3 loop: CASSHGRQTEKLFF. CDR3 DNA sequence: TGTGCCAGCAGCCACGGCCGTCAGACTGAAAAACTGTTTTTT.

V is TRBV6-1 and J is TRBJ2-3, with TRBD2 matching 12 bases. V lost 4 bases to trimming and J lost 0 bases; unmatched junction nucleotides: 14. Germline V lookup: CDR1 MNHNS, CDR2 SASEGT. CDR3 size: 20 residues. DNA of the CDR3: TGTGCCAGCAGTGTATGGACTGCAGCTAGCGGGGGGGCTAGCACAGATACGCAGTATTTT. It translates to CASSVWTAASGGASTDTQYF.

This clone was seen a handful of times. The CDR3 region is CASSTAQAEAFF. In DNA form, the CDR3 reads TGTGCCAGCAGTACCGCCCAGGCTGAAGCTTTCTTT. This chain connects TRBV6-5 to TRBJ1-1, with unresolved D. Germline V gives CDR1 MNHEY, CDR2 SVGAGI. The CDR3 totals 12 residues. The V gene lost 5 bases and the J gene lost 6 bases, with 10 bases spanning the gap.

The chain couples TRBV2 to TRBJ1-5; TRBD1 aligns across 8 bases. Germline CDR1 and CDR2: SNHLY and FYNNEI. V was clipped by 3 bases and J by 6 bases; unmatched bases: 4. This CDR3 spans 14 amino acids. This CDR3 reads CASSEEQGVQPQHF. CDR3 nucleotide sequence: TGTGCCAGCAGTGAGGAACAGGGGGTTCAGCCCCAGCATTTT.

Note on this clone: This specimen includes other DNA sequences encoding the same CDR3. CDR3 nucleotide sequence: TGTGCCAGCCCAGGAAGTAGCTCCTACAATGAGCAGTTCTTC. Translated, it gives CASPGSSSYNEQFF. The chain joins TRBV2 to TRBJ2-1; D ambiguous. The CDR3 loop spans 14 amino acids. Germline loops: CDR1 SNHLY, CDR2 FYNNEI. V lost 8 bases to trimming and J lost 0 bases, with 11 bases between them.